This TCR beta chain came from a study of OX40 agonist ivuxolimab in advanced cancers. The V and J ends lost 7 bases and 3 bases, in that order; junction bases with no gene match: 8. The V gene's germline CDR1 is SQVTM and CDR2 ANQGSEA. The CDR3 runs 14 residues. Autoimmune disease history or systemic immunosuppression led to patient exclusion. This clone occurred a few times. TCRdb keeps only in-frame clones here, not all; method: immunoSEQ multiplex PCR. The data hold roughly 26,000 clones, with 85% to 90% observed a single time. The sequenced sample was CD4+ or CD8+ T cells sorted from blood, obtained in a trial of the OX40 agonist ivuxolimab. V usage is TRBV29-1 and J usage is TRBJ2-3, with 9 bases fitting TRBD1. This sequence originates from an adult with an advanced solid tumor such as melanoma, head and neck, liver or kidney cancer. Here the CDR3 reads CSARDRVFTDTQYF. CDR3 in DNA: TGCAGCGCCCGGGACAGGGTGTTTACAGATACGCAGTATTTT.